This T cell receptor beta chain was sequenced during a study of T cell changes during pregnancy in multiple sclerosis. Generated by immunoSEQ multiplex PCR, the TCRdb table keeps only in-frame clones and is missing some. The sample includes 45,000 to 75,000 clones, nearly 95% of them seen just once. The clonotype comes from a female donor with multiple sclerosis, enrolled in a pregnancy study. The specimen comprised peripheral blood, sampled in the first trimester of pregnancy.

CDR3 DNA sequence: TGTGCCAGCAGCGTAGGGACAGTTTCCTACGAGCAGTACTTC. Its protein product is CASSVGTVSYEQYF. This chain links TRBV9 with TRBJ2-7, with D tentatively TRBD1 (6 bases). V was pared by 0 bases and J by 1 base, with 8 bases between. This CDR3 is built from 14 residues. Per germline, CDR1 SGDLS and CDR2 YYNGEE.